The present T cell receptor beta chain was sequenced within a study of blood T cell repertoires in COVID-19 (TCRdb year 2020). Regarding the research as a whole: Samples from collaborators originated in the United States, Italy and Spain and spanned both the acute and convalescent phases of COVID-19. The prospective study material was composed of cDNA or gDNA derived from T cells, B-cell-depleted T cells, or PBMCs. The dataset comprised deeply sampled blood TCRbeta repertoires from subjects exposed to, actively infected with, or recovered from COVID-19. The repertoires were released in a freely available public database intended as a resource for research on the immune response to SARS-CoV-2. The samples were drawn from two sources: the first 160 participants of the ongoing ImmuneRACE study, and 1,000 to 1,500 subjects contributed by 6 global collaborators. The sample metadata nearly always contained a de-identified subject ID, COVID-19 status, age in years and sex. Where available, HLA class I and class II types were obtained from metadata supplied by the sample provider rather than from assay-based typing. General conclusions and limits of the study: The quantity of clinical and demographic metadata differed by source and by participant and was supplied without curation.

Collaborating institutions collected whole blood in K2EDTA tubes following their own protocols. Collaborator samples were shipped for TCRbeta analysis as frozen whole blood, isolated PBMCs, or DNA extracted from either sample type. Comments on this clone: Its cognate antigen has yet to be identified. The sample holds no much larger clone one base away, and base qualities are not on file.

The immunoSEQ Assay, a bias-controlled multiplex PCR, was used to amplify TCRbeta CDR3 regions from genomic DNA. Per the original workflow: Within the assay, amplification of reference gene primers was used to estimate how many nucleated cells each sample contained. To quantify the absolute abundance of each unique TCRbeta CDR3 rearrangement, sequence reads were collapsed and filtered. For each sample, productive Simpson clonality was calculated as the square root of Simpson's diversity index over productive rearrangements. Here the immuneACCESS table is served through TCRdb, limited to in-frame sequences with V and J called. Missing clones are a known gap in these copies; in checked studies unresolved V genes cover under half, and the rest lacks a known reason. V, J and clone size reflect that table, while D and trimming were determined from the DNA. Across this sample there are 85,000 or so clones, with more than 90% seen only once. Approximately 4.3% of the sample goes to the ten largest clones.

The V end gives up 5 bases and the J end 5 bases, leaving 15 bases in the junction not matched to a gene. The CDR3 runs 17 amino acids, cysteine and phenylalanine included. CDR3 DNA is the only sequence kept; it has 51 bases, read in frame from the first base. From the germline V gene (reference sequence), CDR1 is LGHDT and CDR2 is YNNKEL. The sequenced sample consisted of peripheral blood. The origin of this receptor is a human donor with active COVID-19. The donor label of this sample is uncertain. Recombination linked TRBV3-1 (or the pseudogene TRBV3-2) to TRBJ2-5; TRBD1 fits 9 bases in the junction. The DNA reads TGTGCCAGCAGCTTTCGTCCCGGGACAGGGTCGTCGGAGACCCAGTACTTC. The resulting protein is CASSFRPGTGSSETQYF.